Each of the 12 T cell receptor beta chains below was sequenced from the same sample in a study of T cell responses to AZD1222 COVID-19 vaccine. Assay used: immunoSEQ multiplex PCR; TCRdb lists only in-frame clones, some missing. The sample records more than 85,000 clones, around 90% being singletons. The material sequenced was peripheral blood, taken on day 0 of AZD1222 vaccination. The receptors here all came from an adult in good health.

V and J are TRBV20-1 and TRBJ1-2; D not resolved. Germline V CDR1 and CDR2: DFQATT, SNEGSKA (reference sequence). The CDR3 sequence is 11 residues long. The V and J ends lost 2 bases and 8 bases respectively, with 9 bases between them. The CDR3 reads CSARISPGYTF. In DNA form, the CDR3 reads TGCAGTGCTAGAATATCGCCGGGCTACACCTTC.

The chain recombines TRBV19 with TRBJ1-3; 7 bases agree with TRBD1. Unmatched junction bases numbered 8, after V lost 5 bases and J lost 1 base. CDR1 is LNHDA and CDR2 is SQIVND in the germline V gene (reference sequence). The CDR3 is 16 amino acids. CDR3 loop: CASSSLDRVSGNTIYF. DNA for the CDR3: TGTGCCAGTAGTTCCCTCGACAGGGTTTCTGGAAACACCATATATTTT.

This clone was observed a single time. The chain has TRBV2 and TRBJ2-1, with D perhaps matching TRBD2 (6 bases). In germline, CDR1 is SNHLY, CDR2 FYNNEI. This CDR3 has 15 residues. Trimming removed 5 bases from V and 0 bases from J, with 11 bases in between. CDR3 nucleotide sequence: TGTGCCAGCAGTCGTGGGGGGAGCTCCTACAATGAGCAGTTCTTC. It is translated as CASSRGGSSYNEQFF.

This chain uses TRBV4-1 with TRBJ1-2; D remains ambiguous. V was cut by 5 bases and J by 5 bases, with 18 bases left in between. Per the germline V gene, CDR1 is MGHRA and CDR2 is YSYEKL. The CDR3 extends over 15 amino acids. This CDR3 reads CASSTHASVGYGYTF. The CDR3 nucleotides are TGCGCCAGCAGCACCCACGCGAGCGTTGGTTATGGCTACACCTTC.

The rearrangement uses TRBV27 and TRBJ1-5, with a tentative D call TRBD1 (6 bases). Trimming took off 4 bases at V and 2 bases at J, with 6 bases between the two ends. Looked up from germline, CDR1 is MNHEY and CDR2 is SMNVEV (reference sequence). CDR3 length equals 13 residues. The CDR3 is CASSWTGNQPQHF. In DNA, the CDR3 is TGTGCCAGCAGTTGGACAGGCAATCAGCCCCAGCATTTT.

The chain employs TRBV6-5 and TRBJ1-2, with unresolved D. V was cut by 2 bases and J by 8 bases, with 6 bases left in between. This CDR3 is 11 amino acids long. Germline CDR1 reads MNHEY; CDR2 reads SVGAGI. The CDR3, as DNA: TGTGCCAGCAGTTACAAGACCGGCTACACCTTC. Encoded protein: CASSYKTGYTF.

V and J are TRBV14 and TRBJ1-3; D is ambiguous. The CDR3 is made up of 15 amino acids. Germline V gives CDR1 SGHDN, CDR2 FVKESK. V lost 4 bases to trimming and J lost 1 base, with 11 bases between them. The CDR3 here is CASSRLYPSGNTIYF. In nucleotides, the CDR3 is TGTGCCAGCAGCCGACTCTACCCATCTGGAAACACCATATATTTT.

The J gene is TRBJ1-1, the V gene TRBV9; D gene unclear. Germline values: CDR1 SGDLS, CDR2 YYNGEE. The CDR3 is 13 amino acids. The V gene lost 4 bases and the J gene lost 1 base, with 8 bases spanning the gap. DNA for the CDR3: TGTGCCAGCAGCCCTCAAAAGAACACTGAAGCTTTCTTT. This codes for CASSPQKNTEAFF.

This clone came up many times. The chain carries TRBV7-6 and TRBJ1-2, with 7 nucleotides matching TRBD1. The length of the CDR3 is 14 residues. CDR1 and CDR2 (germline): SGHVS, FNYEAQ. The trim removed 4 bases at V and 7 bases at J, leaving 9 bases unmatched. The CDR3 DNA sequence: TGTGCCAGCAGCTACCTCGACAGGGTTGCTGGCTACACCTTC. Amino acid sequence: CASSYLDRVAGYTF. Looking up the rest from reference TRBV7-6 and TRBJ1-2 gives the full variable domain: GAGVSQSPRYKVTKRGQDVALRCDPISGHVSLYWYRQALGQGPEFLTYFNYEAQQDKSGLPNDRFSAERPEGSISTLTIQRTEQRDSAMYRCASSYLDRVAGYTFGSGTRLTVV.

The CDR3 coding sequence is TGCAGTGCTAGTAAAGGACCCAGAAATCAGCCCCAGCATTTT. Amino acid sequence: CSASKGPRNQPQHF. This chain joins TRBV20-1 and TRBJ1-5; the D is unclear. V was trimmed by 3 bases and J by 4 bases, leaving 13 bases between them. CDR1 and CDR2 (germline): DFQATT, SNEGSKA (reference sequence). The CDR3 contains 14 residues.

The chain couples TRBV29-1 to TRBJ2-2; D is unclear. Trimming removed 4 bases from V and 6 bases from J, with 6 bases in between. CDR1 SQVTM and CDR2 ANQGSEA come from the germline V gene. The CDR3 is 11 residues long. In DNA, the CDR3 is TGCAGCGTTGTTTTTTCCGGGGAGCTGTTTTTT. This gives the protein CSVVFSGELFF.

The chain links TRBV4-1 to TRBJ2-5, with TRBD1 identical over 10 bases. V trimming: 3 bases; J trimming: 2 bases; junction bases outside the gene matches: 6. This CDR3 spans 16 amino acids. The germline CDR1 and CDR2 sequences are MGHRA and YSYEKL. The CDR3 nucleotides are TGCGCCAGCAGCCATGGACAGGGGGGAGTACAAGAGACCCAGTACTTC. Translated, it gives CASSHGQGGVQETQYF.